These 19 T cell receptor beta chains share one sample of origin, sequenced in a study of CD8 T cells in Susac syndrome. Random-hexamer reverse transcription was applied to roughly 0.5 to 1 ug RNA. TCRdb called the immunoSEQ multiplex PCR reads again in MiXCR, with one record for every CDR3 protein. The sample lists a few hundred thousand distinct CDR3 sequences; 95% were seen once. The specimen was CD4+ T cells from PBMCs. The receptors come from a human donor with multiple sclerosis.

The chain links TRBV7-2 to TRBJ2-3; perhaps TRBD2 as D (5 bases). Germline assignment: CDR1 SGHTA and CDR2 FQGNSA. This CDR3 has 12 amino acids. V dropped 9 bases and J dropped 2 bases, with 9 bases sitting between them. CDR3 residues: CARREFTDTQYF. CDR3 nucleotides: TGTGCCAGACGGGAATTCACAGATACGCAGTATTTT.

Here the CDR3 DNA reads TGTGCCAGCAGCGCACAGGGGAGTGGTAATTCACCCCTCCACTTT. Protein product: CASSAQGSGNSPLHF. The chain employs TRBV6-6 and TRBJ1-6; 7 nucleotides line up with TRBD1. The trim removed 6 bases at V and 6 bases at J, leaving 8 bases unmatched. Germline CDR1 and CDR2: MNHNY and SVGAGI (reference sequence). This CDR3 contains 15 residues.

The V and J genes are TRBV12-3 or TRBV12-4 and TRBJ1-2; D may be TRBD1 (6 bases). V was clipped by 3 bases and J by 8 bases, with 16 bases between them. CDR3 length: 14 amino acids. The CDR3 loop reads CASSFLAGAGGYTF. The CDR3 coding sequence is TGTGCCAGCAGTTTCCTGGCAGGGGCAGGAGGCTACACCTTC.

In nucleotides, the CDR3 is TGTGCCAGCAGCCTAGGGTCGGCCAAAAACATTCAGTACTTC. It yields the protein CASSLGSAKNIQYF. The chain combines TRBV28 with TRBJ2-4; D remains ambiguous. There are 14 residues in the CDR3. The germline CDR1 and CDR2 sequences are MDHEN and SYDVKM. Trimming took 6 bases from V and 1 from J, leaving 10 bases between them.

CDR3 sequence reads: CASVTAVNSPLHF. The CDR3 bases are TGTGCCAGCGTGACGGCCGTAAATTCACCCCTCCACTTT. The rearrangement joins TRBV2 to TRBJ1-6; D unclear. The CDR3 spans 13 residues. V lost 8 bases to trimming and J lost 7 bases, with 12 bases between them. Germline lookup yields CDR1 SNHLY and CDR2 FYNNEI.

The chain recombines TRBV5-1 with TRBJ2-7; 9 positions agree with TRBD1. CDR3 length equals 13 residues. Per the germline V gene, CDR1 is SGHRS and CDR2 is YFSETQ. J gave up 5 bases and V 6 bases, and 6 bases lay outside the gene matches. This CDR3 reads CASNTGTGNEQYF. Written as DNA, the CDR3 is TGCGCCAGCAACACCGGGACAGGGAACGAGCAGTACTTC.

V and J are TRBV7-3 and TRBJ2-2; D gene ambiguous. The germline CDR1 and CDR2 sequences are SGHTA and FQGTGA. The V gene lost 0 bases and the J gene lost 6 bases, with 11 bases spanning the gap. The CDR3 contains 15 residues. CDR3 in DNA: TGTGCCAGCAGCTTAACGGGCCCGCGACCCGGGGAGCTGTTTTTT. Translating gives CASSLTGPRPGELFF.

The gene calls are TRBV15 and TRBJ2-7; D remains unclear. V dropped 0 bases and J dropped 3 bases, with 15 bases sitting between them. Per germline, CDR1 LNHNV and CDR2 YYDKDF (reference sequence). This CDR3 is built from 16 residues. The CDR3 reads CATSRDHHSVSYEQYF. The CDR3 DNA reads as TGTGCCACCAGCAGAGATCACCACAGCGTGAGCTACGAGCAGTACTTC.

V gene TRBV24-1 combines with J gene TRBJ2-3; possibly TRBD2 for D (5 bases). The V gene lost 4 bases and the J gene lost 0 bases, with 13 bases spanning the gap. This CDR3 has 16 amino acids. Germline V gene sequence: CDR1 KGHDR, CDR2 SFDVKD. The CDR3 loop is CATSDPDSSSTDTQYF. CDR3 nucleotides: TGTGCCACCAGTGACCCGGACTCCTCTAGCACAGATACGCAGTATTTT.

In this sample, this clonotype turned up once. The chain uses TRBV29-1 and TRBJ2-2, with D unclear. The germline V gene encodes CDR1 SQVTM and CDR2 ANQGSEA. The CDR3 spans 12 residues. V lost 4 bases to trimming and J lost 1 base, with 4 bases between them. In DNA form, the CDR3 reads TGCAGCGTTGTCGAGAACACCGGGGAGCTGTTTTTT. Protein sequence: CSVVENTGELFF.

The CDR3 is CSARAQGGETQYF. CDR3 DNA: TGCAGTGCTAGAGCTCAGGGCGGGGAGACCCAGTACTTC. The chain uses TRBV20-1 and TRBJ2-5; tentatively, D is TRBD1 or TRBD2 (5 bases each). With 1 base removed from V and 5 bases from J, the gap between germline ends came to 11 bases. Germline CDR1 DFQATT, CDR2 SNEGSKA (reference sequence). The CDR3 spans 13 residues.

The chain recombines TRBV25-1 with TRBJ2-2; tentatively, D is TRBD1 (5 bases). V was shortened by 4 bases and J by 6 bases, with 9 bases between the two germline ends. The germline gives CDR1 MGHDK, CDR2 SYGVNS. The CDR3 runs to 13 residues. The CDR3, as DNA: TGTGCCAGCAGTGTAGACAGCCCCGGGGAGCTGTTTTTT. The encoded protein is CASSVDSPGELFF.

The genes are TRBV29-1 and TRBJ2-1; D is perhaps TRBD1 or TRBD2 (5 bases each). Germline lookup yields CDR1 SQVTM and CDR2 ANQGSEA. The CDR3 extends over 16 amino acids. Between the trimmed V and J ends, which lost 8 bases and 6 bases, there was a span of 26 bases. The DNA for the CDR3 is TGCAGCTCCAGATTCAGGGAGTCACAAAGCTTCAATGAGCAGTTCTTC. Translating gives CSSRFRESQSFNEQFF.

The V gene is TRBV1, the J gene TRBJ1-5; the D call of TRBD1 is as the table states it, not checked on the DNA. TRBV1 is a pseudogene locus. The CDR3 loop spans 15 amino acids. Here the CDR3 DNA reads TGCACCAGCAGCCCGGGACGGAATAGCAATCAGCCCCAGCATTTT. It yields the protein CTSSPGRNSNQPQHF.

The chain couples TRBV20-1 to TRBJ2-7; TRBD1 or TRBD2 may be the D gene (5 bases each). V was trimmed by 0 bases and J by 6 bases, leaving 18 bases between them. The germline V gene has CDR1 DFQATT and CDR2 SNEGSKA (reference sequence). The length of the CDR3 is 15 residues. The CDR3 sequence: CSARESGGPRGEQYF. The CDR3 bases are TGCAGTGCTAGAGAAAGTGGGGGACCTCGGGGCGAGCAGTACTTC.

The J gene is TRBJ2-7, the V gene TRBV3-1, with D perhaps TRBD1 or TRBD2 (6 bases each). The CDR3 is 13 residues long. Germline assignment: CDR1 LGHDT and CDR2 YNNKEL (reference sequence). V lost 4 bases and J 6 bases, leaving 13 bases between the germline ends. The CDR3 region is CASSPSWGAEQYF. Here the CDR3 DNA reads TGTGCCAGCAGCCCCTCGTGGGGGGCCGAGCAGTACTTC.

The CDR3 loop is CASSLGLYGYTF. CDR3 sequence (DNA): TGCGCCAGCAGCCTAGGACTCTATGGCTACACCTTC. J is TRBJ1-2 and V is TRBV5-1; D gene uncertain. The CDR3 is 12 residues long. Germline CDR1 is SGHRS and CDR2 is YFSETQ. The V end lost 4 bases, the J end lost 4 bases, and 8 bases lay between the germline ends. Full variable domain (rest looked up from reference TRBV5-1 and TRBJ1-2): KAGVTQTPRYLIKTRGQQVTLSCSPISGHRSVSWYQQTPGQGLQFLFEYFSETQRNKGNFPGRFSGRQFSNSRSEMNVSTLELGDSALYLCASSLGLYGYTFGSGTRLTVV.

The J gene is TRBJ2-3, the V gene TRBV2; TRBD2 aligns across 10 bases. V dropped 6 bases and J dropped 1; count of bases not matched to a gene: 4. The CDR3 sequence is 15 residues long. Germline CDR1 and CDR2: SNHLY and FYNNEI. The CDR3 spells CASRRSGGRTDTQYF. CDR3 in DNA: TGTGCCAGCAGGCGTAGCGGGGGGCGCACAGATACGCAGTATTTT.

The gene calls are TRBV7-8 and TRBJ2-6, with D possibly being TRBD1 (6 bases). V lost 5 bases to trimming and J lost 0 bases, with 17 bases between them. This CDR3 is built from 18 residues. Germline CDR1 reads SGHVS; CDR2 reads FQNEAQ. This chain's CDR3 is CASSTRTVPDSGANVLTF. In DNA form, the CDR3 reads TGTGCCAGCAGCACCCGGACAGTGCCCGACTCTGGGGCCAACGTCCTGACTTTC.